This T cell receptor (beta chain) was found in a study of T cell responses to AZD1222 COVID-19 vaccine. Measured with immunoSEQ multiplex PCR; TCRdb has only the in-frame clones, and not every one. The data hold 100,000 to 150,000 clones, with 85% to 90% observed a single time. Regarding the study as a whole: No day 14 peak samples; only post-peak repertoires were characterized. The sample set comprised mostly white British donors with more females, and clonal diversity was possibly underestimated.

CDR1 and CDR2 from the germline V gene are SGDLS and YYNGEE. The CDR3 covers 15 residues. Trimming took 0 bases from V and 4 from J, leaving 13 bases between them. In regard to this clone: No antigen is known for it.

The origin of this receptor is an adult in good health. This sequence joins TRBV9 and TRBJ1-2; a weak D match, TRBD1 (5 bases). This specimen consisted of peripheral blood, obtained on day 0 of MenACWY control vaccination. CDR3 bases: TGTGCCAGCAGCGTAGGTATAGGGGAGAGCTATGGCTACACCTTC. Its translation is CASSVGIGESYGYTF.